This TCR beta chain came from a study of CD8+CD57+ T cells in acquired aplastic anemia. Background on the study: Average CD4+ read depth in healthy donors was roughly 10 million reads.

This clonotype was found many times. The study profiled TCR beta VDJ and CDR3 using genomic DNA as template. TCRdb recomputed calls from the reads with MiXCR, one row per CDR3 protein. Of around 190,000 distinct CDR3 sequences in the sample, 61% are singletons; the top ten hold around 28%. The CDR3 runs 11 residues. Germline loops: CDR1 DFQATT, CDR2 SNEGSKA (reference sequence). V lost 3 bases to trimming and J lost 5 bases, with 7 bases between them. This sequence joins TRBV20-1 and TRBJ1-1; a possible D gene is TRBD1 (5 bases). The receptor was derived from a human donor in good health. The sequenced material came from sorted CD4+, CD8+, or CD8+CD57+ T cells (not recorded which) from PBMCs. The DNA of the CDR3 is TGCAGTGCTAGGGCAGGGACTGAAGCTTTCTTT. Its translation: CSARAGTEAFF.